The clone carrying this T cell receptor (beta chain) was detected a few times. The same CDR3 arises from other DNA sequences in this sample as well. These data belong to a study of cytotoxic CD8 clonotypes in ibrutinib-treated CLL. Background on the study: Specimens for response were gathered following a median about a year of therapy, spanning 6 to 36.

V was shortened by 3 bases and J by 4 bases, with 3 bases between the two germline ends. This CDR3 has 11 amino acids. In germline, CDR1 is MNHEY, CDR2 SMNVEV (reference sequence). Generated by immunoSEQ multiplex PCR, the TCRdb table keeps only in-frame clones and is missing some. The data show approximately 170,000 clones, with nearly 90% seen just once and 3% to 3.5% held by the top ten. The rearrangement links TRBV27 to TRBJ2-5; the D is unclear. The sequence was obtained from a human donor with chronic lymphocytic leukemia. The sequenced sample was PBMCs, obtained at disease progression, from a patient treated with ibrutinib. Here the CDR3 DNA reads TGTGCCAGCAGTTTGGGAGAGACCCAGTACTTC. It yields the protein CASSLGETQYF.